Reported below is one T cell receptor (beta chain). The antigen is unknown. Time point: after dendritic cell vaccination, including at tumor progression/relapse. No glioblastoma patient carried an isocitrate dehydrogenase mutation. This sample was taken from a study of glioma-infiltrating T cells after dendritic cell vaccination. Findings and limits, study-wide: No direct clonality-survival link was found; a diverse polyclonal response may matter.

The data were produced by immunoSEQ multiplex PCR, yet TCRdb's version contains in-frame clones alone and is incomplete. The table lists 90,000 or so clones, over 75% of them singletons. Trimming cost V 4 bases and J 3 bases, with 14 bases left between them. Germline V gives CDR1 SGHRS, CDR2 YFSETQ. The CDR3 loop spans 14 amino acids. The chain joins TRBV5-1 to TRBJ2-7, with unresolved D. The clonotype originates from a human donor with glioblastoma. The sequenced sample was blood, obtained after dendritic cell vaccination. CDR3 sequence reads: CASSTPTVGYEQYV. The CDR3 region has the DNA TGCGCCAGCAGCACCCCGACGGTGGGCTACGAGCAGTACGTC.